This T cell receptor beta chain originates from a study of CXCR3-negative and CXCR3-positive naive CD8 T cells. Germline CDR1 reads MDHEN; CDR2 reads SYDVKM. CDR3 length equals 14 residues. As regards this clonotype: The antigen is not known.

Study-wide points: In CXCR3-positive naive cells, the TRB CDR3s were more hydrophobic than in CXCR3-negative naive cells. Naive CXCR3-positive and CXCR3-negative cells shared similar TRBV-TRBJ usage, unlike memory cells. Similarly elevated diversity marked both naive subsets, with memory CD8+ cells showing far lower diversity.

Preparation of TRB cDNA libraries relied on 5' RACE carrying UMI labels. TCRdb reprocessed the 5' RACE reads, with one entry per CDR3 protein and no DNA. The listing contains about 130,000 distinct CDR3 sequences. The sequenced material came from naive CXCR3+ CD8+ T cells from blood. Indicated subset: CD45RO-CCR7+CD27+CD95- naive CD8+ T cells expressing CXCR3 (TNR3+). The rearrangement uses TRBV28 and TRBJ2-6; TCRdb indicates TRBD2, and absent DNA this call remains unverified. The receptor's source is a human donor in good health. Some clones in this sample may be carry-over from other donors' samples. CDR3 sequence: CASTRGYGANVLTF.